This T cell receptor beta chain was captured in a study of T cells in Graves' hyperthyroidism and ophthalmopathy. RNA transcripts were the template for amplifying TCR beta CDR3 regions. RT-PCR in the first round (using the HTBI primer set) targeted the TCR CDR3. TCRdb independently ran MiXCR on the multiplex PCR reads; one entry per CDR3 protein. The sample lists around 250,000 distinct CDR3 sequences, roughly 15% seen once, with 10% to 15% in the top ten. General study findings and limits: Within blood appeared most thyroid clonotypes that had expanded above 0.001.

Concerning this clonotype itself: Its antigen is still unknown.

J gave up 5 bases and V 6 bases, and 9 bases lay outside the gene matches. The CDR3 runs to 15 residues. Sequenced: blood. The rearrangement joins TRBV12-3 or TRBV12-4 to TRBJ1-5; 8 nucleotides agree with TRBD1. The clonotype originates from a woman between 40 and 55 years old with Graves' hyperthyroidism that later progressed to Graves' ophthalmopathy. CDR3 residues: CASSSGTGPHQPQHF. CDR3 nucleotides: TGTGCCAGCAGCTCCGGGACAGGTCCCCATCAGCCCCAGCATTTT.